Listed below are T cell receptor beta chains from one sample, sequenced in a study of cytomegalovirus exposure and HLA in healthy donors. The data were produced by immunoSEQ multiplex PCR, yet TCRdb's version contains in-frame clones alone and is incomplete. The sample carries about 130,000 clones, around 78% recorded once. Sequencing was performed on PBMCs. All receptors come from a man aged 60-69 years in good health and CMV-seropositive. The CDR3 runs from the conserved cysteine through the conserved F or W. Each record gives: D gene, V gene, clone size, J gene, CDR3 protein, CDR3 DNA. The D gene is left open where the match is weak. Only some rows state a clone size, as once, few, many or a class for expanded clones.

d_gene: TRBD2; v_gene: TRBV5-6; abundance: few; j_gene: TRBJ2-3; CDR3aa: CASSLFTGGVGTDTQYF; CDR3nt: TGTGCCAGCAGCTTGTTCACGGGGGGGGTTGGCACAGATACGCAGTATTTT
d_gene: .; v_gene: TRBV5-6; abundance: .; j_gene: TRBJ1-4; CDR3aa: CASKGTGLSTNEKLFF; CDR3nt: TGTGCCAGCAAGGGTACGGGACTTAGCACTAATGAAAAACTGTTTTTT
d_gene: .; v_gene: TRBV28; abundance: .; j_gene: TRBJ2-5; CDR3aa: CASSLYSLRETQYF; CDR3nt: TGTGCCAGCAGTTTATATTCCCTTCGGGAGACCCAGTACTTC
d_gene: .; v_gene: TRBV11-3; abundance: .; j_gene: TRBJ2-1; CDR3aa: CASSPSGNNEQFF; CDR3nt: TGTGCCAGCAGCCCCTCGGGGAACAATGAGCAGTTCTTC
d_gene: TRBD1; v_gene: TRBV29-1; abundance: .; j_gene: TRBJ2-2; CDR3aa: CSAGQGADTGELFF; CDR3nt: TGCAGCGCGGGACAGGGGGCCGACACCGGGGAGCTGTTTTTT
d_gene: .; v_gene: TRBV7-2; abundance: .; j_gene: TRBJ2-3; CDR3aa: CASSRTDTQYF; CDR3nt: TGTGCCAGCAGTCGTACAGATACGCAGTATTTT
d_gene: .; v_gene: TRBV29-1; abundance: few; j_gene: TRBJ1-1; CDR3aa: CSVEVQPGNTEAFF; CDR3nt: TGCAGCGTTGAAGTACAACCGGGGAACACTGAAGCTTTCTTT
d_gene: .; v_gene: TRBV27; abundance: .; j_gene: TRBJ2-7; CDR3aa: CASSSSGYEQYF; CDR3nt: TGTGCCAGCAGTTCTTCAGGGTACGAGCAGTACTTC
d_gene: .; v_gene: TRBV30; abundance: .; j_gene: TRBJ1-1; CDR3aa: CAWRGRGPNTEAFF; CDR3nt: TGTGCCTGGAGAGGGAGAGGCCCGAACACTGAAGCTTTCTTT
d_gene: TRBD1; v_gene: TRBV2; abundance: few; j_gene: TRBJ1-2; CDR3aa: CASSEGTGLGYTF; CDR3nt: TGTGCCAGCAGTGAAGGGACAGGTCTGGGCTACACCTTC
d_gene: TRBD1; v_gene: TRBV11-3; abundance: .; j_gene: TRBJ1-1; CDR3aa: CASSPGQGGNTEAFF; CDR3nt: TGTGCCAGCAGCCCAGGACAGGGGGGGAACACTGAAGCTTTCTTT
d_gene: .; v_gene: TRBV6-1; abundance: .; j_gene: TRBJ1-1; CDR3aa: CASFPGGHMNTEAFF; CDR3nt: TGTGCCAGCTTTCCGGGGGGACATATGAACACTGAAGCTTTCTTT
d_gene: .; v_gene: TRBV6-5; abundance: .; j_gene: TRBJ1-2; CDR3aa: CASSQGGYSNYGYTF; CDR3nt: TGTGCCAGCAGTCAGGGAGGATATTCTAACTATGGCTACACCTTC
d_gene: .; v_gene: TRBV11-2; abundance: .; j_gene: TRBJ2-1; CDR3aa: CASSLSGRHYNEQFF; CDR3nt: TGTGCCAGCAGCTTAAGTGGAAGACACTACAATGAGCAGTTCTTC
d_gene: .; v_gene: TRBV6-5; abundance: .; j_gene: TRBJ2-3; CDR3aa: CASSYRDFNTDTQYF; CDR3nt: TGTGCCAGCAGCTACCGGGACTTCAACACAGATACGCAGTATTTT
d_gene: .; v_gene: TRBV5-1; abundance: .; j_gene: TRBJ2-5; CDR3aa: CASSRQSTQETQYF; CDR3nt: TGCGCCAGCAGCCGACAGAGTACGCAAGAGACCCAGTACTTC
d_gene: TRBD1; v_gene: TRBV28; abundance: .; j_gene: TRBJ1-3; CDR3aa: CASSGTAGNTIYF; CDR3nt: TGTGCCAGCAGTGGGACAGCTGGAAACACCATATATTTT
d_gene: .; v_gene: TRBV7-2; abundance: few; j_gene: TRBJ1-1; CDR3aa: CASSSRRTEAFF; CDR3nt: TGTGCCAGCAGCTCCCGGAGGACTGAAGCTTTCTTT
d_gene: .; v_gene: TRBV7-9; abundance: once; j_gene: TRBJ1-5; CDR3aa: CASSLDGSVNQPQHF; CDR3nt: TGTGCCAGCAGCTTAGATGGCTCCGTCAATCAGCCCCAGCATTTT
d_gene: .; v_gene: TRBV11-2; abundance: few; j_gene: TRBJ1-1; CDR3aa: CASSPYPSGVTEAFF; CDR3nt: TGTGCCAGCAGCCCATACCCCTCGGGGGTCACTGAAGCTTTCTTT